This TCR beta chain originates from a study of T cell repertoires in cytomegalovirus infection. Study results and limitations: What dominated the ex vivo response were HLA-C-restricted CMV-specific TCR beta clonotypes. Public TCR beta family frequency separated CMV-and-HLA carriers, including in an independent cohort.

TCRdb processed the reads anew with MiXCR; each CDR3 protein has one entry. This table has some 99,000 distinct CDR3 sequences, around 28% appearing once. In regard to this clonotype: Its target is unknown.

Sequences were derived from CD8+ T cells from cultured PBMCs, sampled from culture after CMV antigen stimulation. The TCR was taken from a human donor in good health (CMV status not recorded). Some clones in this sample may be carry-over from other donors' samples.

The CDR3 DNA sequence: TGTGCCAGCAGTCCGCCCGGGAACTTCTACGAGCAGTACTTC. This sequence encodes CASSPPGNFYEQYF. This chain uses TRBV12-3 or TRBV12-4 with TRBJ2-7, with D possibly TRBD2 on 5 matching bases. CDR3 length equals 14 residues. The V and J ends lost 5 bases and 3 bases respectively, with 14 bases between them.